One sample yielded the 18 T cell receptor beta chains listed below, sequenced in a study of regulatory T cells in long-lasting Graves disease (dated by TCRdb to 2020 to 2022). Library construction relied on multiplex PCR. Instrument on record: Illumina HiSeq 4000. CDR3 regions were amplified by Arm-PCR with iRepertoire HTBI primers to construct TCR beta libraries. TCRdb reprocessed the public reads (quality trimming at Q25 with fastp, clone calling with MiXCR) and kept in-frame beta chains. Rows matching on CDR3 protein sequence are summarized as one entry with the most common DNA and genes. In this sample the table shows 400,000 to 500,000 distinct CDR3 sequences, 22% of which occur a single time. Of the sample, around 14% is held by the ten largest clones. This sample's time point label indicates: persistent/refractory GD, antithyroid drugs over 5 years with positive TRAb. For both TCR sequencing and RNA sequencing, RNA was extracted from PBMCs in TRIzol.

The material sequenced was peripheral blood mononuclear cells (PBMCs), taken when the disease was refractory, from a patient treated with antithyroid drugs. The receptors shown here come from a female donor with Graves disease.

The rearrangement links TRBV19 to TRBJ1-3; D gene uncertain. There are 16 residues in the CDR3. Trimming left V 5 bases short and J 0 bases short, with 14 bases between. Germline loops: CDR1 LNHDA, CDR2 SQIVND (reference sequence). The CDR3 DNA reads TGTGCCAGTAGTCCGACTCGACATTTCTCTGGAAACACCATATATTTT. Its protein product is CASSPTRHFSGNTIYF.

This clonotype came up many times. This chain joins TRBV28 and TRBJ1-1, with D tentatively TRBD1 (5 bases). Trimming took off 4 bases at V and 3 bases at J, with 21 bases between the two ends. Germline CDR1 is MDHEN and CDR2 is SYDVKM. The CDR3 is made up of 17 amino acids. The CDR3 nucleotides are TGTGCCAGCAGTTCAACGGAGGGCGGGGGGTGGGACACTGAAGCTTTCTTT. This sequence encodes CASSSTEGGGWDTEAFF.

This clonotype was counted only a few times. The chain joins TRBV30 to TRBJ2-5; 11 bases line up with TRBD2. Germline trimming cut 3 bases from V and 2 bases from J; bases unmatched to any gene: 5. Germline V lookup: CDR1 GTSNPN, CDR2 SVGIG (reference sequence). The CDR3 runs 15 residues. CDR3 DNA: TGTGCCTGGAGACCTAGCGGGGGGTTTCAAGAGACCCAGTACTTC. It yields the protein CAWRPSGGFQETQYF.

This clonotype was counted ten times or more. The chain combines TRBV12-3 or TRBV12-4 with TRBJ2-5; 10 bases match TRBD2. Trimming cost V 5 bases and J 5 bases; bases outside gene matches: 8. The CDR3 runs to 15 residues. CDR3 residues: CASSGLAALGETQYF. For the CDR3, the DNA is TGTGCCAGCAGTGGACTAGCGGCCCTCGGGGAGACCCAGTACTTC.

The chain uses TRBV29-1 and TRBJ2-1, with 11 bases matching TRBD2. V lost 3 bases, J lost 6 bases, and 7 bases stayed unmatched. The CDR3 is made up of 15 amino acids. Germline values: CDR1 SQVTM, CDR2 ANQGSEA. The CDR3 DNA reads TGCAGCGTTGAGGTACTAGCGGGAGAGGGCAATGAGCAGTTCTTC. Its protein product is CSVEVLAGEGNEQFF.

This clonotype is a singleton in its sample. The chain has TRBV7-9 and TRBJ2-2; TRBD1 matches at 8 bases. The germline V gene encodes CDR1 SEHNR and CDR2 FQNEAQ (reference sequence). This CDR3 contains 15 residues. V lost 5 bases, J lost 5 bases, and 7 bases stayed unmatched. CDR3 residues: CASSRVTGVTGELFF. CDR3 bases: TGTGCCAGCAGCCGCGTGACAGGGGTTACCGGGGAGCTGTTTTTT. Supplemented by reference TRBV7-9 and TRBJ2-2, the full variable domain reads DTGVSQNPRHKITKRGQNVTFRCDPISEHNRLYWYRQTLGQGPEFLTYFQNEAQLEKSRLLSDRFSAERPKGSFSTLEIQRTEQGDSAMYLCASSRVTGVTGELFFGEGSRLTVL.

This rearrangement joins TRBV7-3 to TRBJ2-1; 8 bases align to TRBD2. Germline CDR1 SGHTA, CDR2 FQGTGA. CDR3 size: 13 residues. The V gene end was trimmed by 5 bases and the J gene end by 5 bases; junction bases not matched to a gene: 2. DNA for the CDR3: TGTGCCAGCAGCAACGGGGGGGACAATGAGCAGTTCTTC. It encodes CASSNGGDNEQFF. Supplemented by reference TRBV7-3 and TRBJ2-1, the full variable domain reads GAGVSQTPSNKVTEKGKYVELRCDPISGHTALYWYRQSLGQGPEFLIYFQGTGAADDSGLPNDRFFAVRPEGSVSTLKIQRTERGDSAVYLCASSNGGDNEQFFGPGTRLTVL.

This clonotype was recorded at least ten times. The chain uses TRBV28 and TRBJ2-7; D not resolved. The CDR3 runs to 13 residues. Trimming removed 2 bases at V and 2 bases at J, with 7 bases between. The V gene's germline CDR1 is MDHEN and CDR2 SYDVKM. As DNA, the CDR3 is TGTGCCAGCAGTTTAATCCCCCCCTACGAGCAGTACTTC. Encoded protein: CASSLIPPYEQYF.

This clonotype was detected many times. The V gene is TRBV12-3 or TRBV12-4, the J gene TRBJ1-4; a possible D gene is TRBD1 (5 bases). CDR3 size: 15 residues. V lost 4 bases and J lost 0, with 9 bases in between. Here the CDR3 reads CASSSTDATNEKLFF. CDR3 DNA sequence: TGTGCCAGCAGTTCGACAGATGCAACTAATGAAAAACTGTTTTTT.

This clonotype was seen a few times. CDR3 nucleotides: TGTGCCAGCAGCCAAGCGACCCCCCGGGTCATTCAGTACTTC. It translates to CASSQATPRVIQYF. The chain links TRBV3-1 to TRBJ2-4; D not certain. V was clipped by 1 base and J by 9 bases, with 13 bases between them. In germline, CDR1 is LGHDT, CDR2 YNNKEL (reference sequence). The CDR3 covers 14 residues. The whole variable domain, filled in from reference TRBV3-1 and TRBJ2-4, reads DTAVSQTPKYLVTQMGNDKSIKCEQNLGHDTMYWYKQDSKKFLKIMFSYNNKELIINETVPNRFSPKSPDKAHLNLHINSLELGDSAVYFCASSQATPRVIQYFGAGTRLSVL.

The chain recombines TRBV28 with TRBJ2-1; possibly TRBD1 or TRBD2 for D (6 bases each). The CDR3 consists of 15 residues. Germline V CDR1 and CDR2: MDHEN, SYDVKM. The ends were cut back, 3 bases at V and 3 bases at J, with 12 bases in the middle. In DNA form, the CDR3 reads TGTGCCAGCAGTTTGGGGGGCGAAGGCTACAATGAGCAGTTCTTC. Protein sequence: CASSLGGEGYNEQFF.

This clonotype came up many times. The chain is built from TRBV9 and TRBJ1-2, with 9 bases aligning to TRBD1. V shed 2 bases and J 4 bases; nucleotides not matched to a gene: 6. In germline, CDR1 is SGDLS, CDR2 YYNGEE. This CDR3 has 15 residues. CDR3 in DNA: TGTGCCAGCAGCGTCAACAGGGGGCGGACCTATGGCTACACCTTC. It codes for CASSVNRGRTYGYTF.

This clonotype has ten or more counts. The chain's CDR3 is CASRPGGRFYGYTF. CDR3 nucleotides: TGTGCCAGCAGGCCCGGGGGGCGATTCTATGGCTACACCTTC. The chain recombines TRBV2 with TRBJ1-2; D possibly corresponds to TRBD1 (6 bases). This CDR3 contains 14 residues. V was shortened by 6 bases and J by 4 bases, with 15 bases between the two germline ends. Germline values: CDR1 SNHLY, CDR2 FYNNEI.

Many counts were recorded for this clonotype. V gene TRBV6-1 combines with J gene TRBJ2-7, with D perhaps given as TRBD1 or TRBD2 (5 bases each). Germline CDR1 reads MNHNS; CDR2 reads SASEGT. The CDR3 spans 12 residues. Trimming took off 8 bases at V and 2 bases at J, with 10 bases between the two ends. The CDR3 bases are TGTGCCAGCCGGGGCAAGCCCTACGAGCAGTACTTC. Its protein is CASRGKPYEQYF.

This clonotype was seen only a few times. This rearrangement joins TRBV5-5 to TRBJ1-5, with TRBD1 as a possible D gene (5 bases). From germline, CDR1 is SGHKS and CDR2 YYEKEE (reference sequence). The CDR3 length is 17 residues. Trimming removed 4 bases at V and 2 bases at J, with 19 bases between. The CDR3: CASSLFPGTVGNQPQHF. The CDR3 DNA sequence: TGTGCCAGCAGCCTTTTCCCCGGGACGGTTGGCAATCAGCCCCAGCATTTT. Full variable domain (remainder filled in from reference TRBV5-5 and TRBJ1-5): DAGVTQSPTHLIKTRGQQVTLRCSPISGHKSVSWYQQVLGQGPQFIFQYYEKEERGRGNFPDRFSARQFPNYSSELNVNALLLGDSALYLCASSLFPGTVGNQPQHFGDGTRLSIL.

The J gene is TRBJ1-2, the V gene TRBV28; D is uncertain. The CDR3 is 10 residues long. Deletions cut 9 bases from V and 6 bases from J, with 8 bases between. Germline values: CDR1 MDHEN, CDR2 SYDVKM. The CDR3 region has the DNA TGTGCCAGTCGCCAGGATGGCTACACCTTC. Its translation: CASRQDGYTF.

The CDR3 is CSLTPRGGVADTQYF. The CDR3 DNA reads TGCAGCCTAACCCCTAGGGGGGGAGTTGCAGATACGCAGTATTTT. V and J are TRBV29-1 and TRBJ2-3, with a tentative D call TRBD2 (7 bases). This CDR3 contains 15 residues. Between the trimmed V and J ends, which lost 8 bases and 4 bases, there was a span of 22 bases. Germline V CDR1 and CDR2: SQVTM, ANQGSEA.

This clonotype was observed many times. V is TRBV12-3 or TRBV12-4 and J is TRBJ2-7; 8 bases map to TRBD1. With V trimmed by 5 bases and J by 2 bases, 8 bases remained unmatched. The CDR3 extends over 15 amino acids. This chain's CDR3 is CASSNSGTGAYEQYF. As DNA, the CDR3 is TGTGCCAGCAGTAATTCCGGGACAGGTGCCTACGAGCAGTACTTC.